The 31 T cell receptor beta chains below were found in one sample sequenced in a study of shared clonotypes between healthy human individuals. Using immunoSEQ multiplex PCR, the repertoire was profiled, and TCRdb retains in-frame clones only, with some absent. The table has about 690,000 clones, around 91% seen once; the top ten hold 34%. The sample comprised memory CD8+ T cells from PBMCs. The sample's subset: CD45RO+ cells pooled with CCR7-negative TemRA cells. The receptors originated from a man younger than 30 in good health. Some clones in this sample may be carry-over from other donors' samples.

Details on this clone: Other nucleotide sequences from this sample produce the same CDR3. The chain employs TRBV4-2 and TRBJ2-7, with D unresolved. Per germline, CDR1 LGHNA and CDR2 YNFKEQ. The ends were cut back, 0 bases at V and 0 bases at J, with 9 bases in the middle. The CDR3 covers 15 residues. CDR3 bases: TGTGCCAGCAGCCAAGATCTGGGCAGCTCCTACGAGCAGTACTTC. It translates to CASSQDLGSSYEQYF.

Points on this clone: Relative to the germline gene, one junction end is altered; a read error may explain this. This chain joins TRBV2 and TRBJ2-7; no reliable D call. The CDR3 contains 10 residues. CDR1 is SNHLY and CDR2 is FYNNEI in the germline V gene. The CDR3 DNA reads TGTGCCAGCAGAGAGGCCCCGCACGTCTTC. It specifies CASREAPHVF.

The chain has TRBV10-3 and TRBJ1-1; the D is unclear. Trimming removed 4 bases at V and 7 bases at J, with 7 bases between. The CDR3 is made up of 11 amino acids. Germline CDR1 and CDR2: ENHRY and SYGVKD. The CDR3 DNA is TGTGCCATCAGTGGGGGTATTGAAGCTTTCTTT. This sequence encodes CAISGGIEAFF.

The chain employs TRBV6-5 and TRBJ2-1; D is undetermined. V was shortened by 2 bases and J by 1 base, with 6 bases between the two germline ends. Germline CDR1 and CDR2: MNHEY and SVGAGI. The CDR3 has 14 amino acids. The CDR3 sequence is CASSYEMSYNEQFF. The CDR3 DNA reads TGTGCCAGCAGTTACGAGATGTCCTACAATGAGCAGTTCTTC.

This clone has only one observation. CDR3 nucleotides: TGTGCCAGCAGCCCCCCAGGAGGCGGGAGGTCCAAAGAGACCCAGTACTTC. Encoded protein: CASSPPGGGRSKETQYF. V is TRBV5-4 and J is TRBJ2-5, with 8 bases matching TRBD2. Trimming removed 4 bases from V and 3 bases from J; junction bases left unmatched: 14. In germline, CDR1 is SGHNT, CDR2 YYREEE (reference sequence). This CDR3 has 17 residues.

In the case of this clone: Distinct nucleotide sequences in the sample also encode this CDR3. V usage is TRBV11-3 and J usage is TRBJ2-1; D is uncertain. CDR3 length: 14 amino acids. The germline V and J ends were trimmed by 0 bases and 4 bases, with 7 bases remaining between them. Germline V gene data show CDR1 as SGHNT and CDR2 as YENEEA. CDR3 coding DNA: TGTGCCAGCAGCTTAGATCGGGCATACAATGAGCAGTTCTTC. Its protein product is CASSLDRAYNEQFF.

The CDR3 DNA sequence: TGTGGGACTACCACCACAGATACGCAGTATTTT. The encoded protein is CGTTTTDTQYF. V gene TRBV28 combines with J gene TRBJ2-3; D is possibly TRBD2 (6 bases). Germline lookup yields CDR1 MDHEN and CDR2 SYDVKM. The CDR3 loop spans 11 amino acids.

The table lists this clone with a count of one. This sequence joins TRBV27 and TRBJ2-1; a possible D gene is TRBD1 (5 bases). The CDR3 has 15 residues. The V end was cut by 3 bases, the J end by 8 bases, with 17 bases between. Germline V CDR1 and CDR2: MNHEY, SMNVEV (reference sequence). The CDR3 coding sequence is TGTGCCAGCAGTTTTTCGGTCAAAGGGGCAGATGAGCAGTTCTTC. Protein sequence: CASSFSVKGADEQFF.

This clone was seen a handful of times. This chain uses TRBV6-5 with TRBJ1-5; D unclear. Trimming pared 2 bases from V and 5 bases from J, leaving 13 bases between. Germline CDR1 and CDR2: MNHEY and SVGAGI. CDR3 length: 15 residues. This CDR3 reads CASSYGLGLDQPQHF. The DNA for the CDR3 is TGTGCCAGCAGTTACGGTCTGGGGTTAGATCAGCCCCAGCATTTT.

This clone was seen ten or more times. This chain uses TRBV6-1 with TRBJ1-1; a possible D gene is TRBD1 (6 bases). V was pared by 6 bases and J by 1 base, with 9 bases between. This CDR3 spans 13 amino acids. Germline V gene sequence: CDR1 MNHNS, CDR2 SASEGT. The CDR3 coding sequence is TGTGCCAGCAGCCGGACAGAGAACACTGAAGCTTTCTTT. It encodes CASSRTENTEAFF.

This clone was detected only once. J is TRBJ2-7 and V is TRBV5-6; 8 positions agree with TRBD1. CDR1 SGHDT and CDR2 YYEEEE come from the germline V gene. V shed 4 bases and J 4 bases; nucleotides not matched to a gene: 16. The CDR3 contains 17 residues. The CDR3 protein is CASSGTAGQGIFYEQYF. Here the CDR3 DNA reads TGTGCCAGCAGCGGAACCGCCGGACAGGGAATCTTTTACGAGCAGTACTTC. The full variable domain, with the rest looked up from reference TRBV5-6 and TRBJ2-7, is DAGVTQSPTHLIKTRGQQVTLRCSPKSGHDTVSWYQQALGQGPQFIFQYYEEEERQRGNFPDRFSGHQFPNYSSELNVNALLLGDSALYLCASSGTAGQGIFYEQYFGPGTRLTVT.

This clone was picked up one time. CDR3 bases: TGTGCCAGCAGTTTGGGGACGGGGTCCGAAAAACTGTTTTTT. It is translated as CASSLGTGSEKLFF. The chain carries TRBV27 and TRBJ1-4; weak D call: TRBD1 (5 bases). Looked up from germline, CDR1 is MNHEY and CDR2 is SMNVEV (reference sequence). V gave up 3 bases and J gave up 8 bases, with 13 bases separating them. CDR3 length: 14 residues.

This chain uses TRBV4-1 with TRBJ2-7; D is undetermined. The CDR3 covers 14 residues. Germline-derived CDR1 and CDR2 are MGHRA and YSYEKL. V lost 6 bases to trimming and J lost 0 bases, with 12 bases between them. CDR3 DNA sequence: TGCGCCAGCAGTTATAGCCCGGGCTCCTACGAGCAGTACTTC. This gives the protein CASSYSPGSYEQYF.

V and J are TRBV27 and TRBJ2-1; 7 bases are a match to TRBD1. V lost 4 bases to trimming and J lost 5 bases; unmatched junction nucleotides: 5. CDR1 MNHEY and CDR2 SMNVEV come from the germline V gene (reference sequence). This CDR3 spans 14 amino acids. The CDR3 region has the DNA TGTGCCAGCAGTTCCCACAGGGGAGACAATGAGCAGTTCTTC. It translates to CASSSHRGDNEQFF.

This chain's CDR3 is CASSFRGANQPQHF. The CDR3 nucleotides read TGTGCCAGCAGTTTTAGGGGGGCTAATCAGCCCCAGCATTTT. The genes are TRBV28 and TRBJ1-5; possible D gene TRBD1, 6 bases. Germline CDR1 and CDR2: MDHEN and SYDVKM. There are 14 residues in the CDR3. V lost 3 bases to trimming and J lost 4 bases, with 10 bases between them.

The J gene is TRBJ2-1, the V gene TRBV5-1; 7 nucleotides line up with TRBD1. V shed 0 bases, J shed 5 bases, and the junction held 11 bases outside the gene matches. Germline V gene lookup returns CDR1 SGHRS and CDR2 YFSETQ. The CDR3 is 17 residues long. The CDR3 protein is CASSLANRGRVDNEQFF. The DNA of the CDR3 is TGCGCCAGCAGCTTGGCCAACAGGGGTCGTGTAGACAATGAGCAGTTCTTC.

The CDR3 loop reads CASGSAVDGGPSYNEQFF. The CDR3 DNA is TGTGCTAGTGGTTCTGCTGTGGACGGAGGGCCTTCCTACAATGAGCAGTTCTTC. V and J are TRBV12-5 and TRBJ2-1; D is possibly TRBD2 (6 bases). Trimming pared 4 bases from V and 1 base from J, leaving 20 bases between. The CDR3 covers 18 residues. Germline CDR1 and CDR2: LGHNT and FRNRAP.

This chain joins TRBV10-3 and TRBJ2-7; a weak D match, TRBD2 (6 bases). The CDR3 sequence is 14 residues long. V lost 2 bases to trimming and J lost 7 bases, with 15 bases between them. The germline gives CDR1 ENHRY, CDR2 SYGVKD. This CDR3 is CAISEETSLEEQYF. Written as DNA, the CDR3 is TGTGCCATCAGTGAGGAAACTAGCTTAGAGGAGCAGTACTTC.

The chain couples TRBV11-2 to TRBJ2-5, with 11 positions matching TRBD2. The V and J ends lost 1 base and 2 bases, in that order; junction bases with no gene match: 6. The CDR3 runs 17 residues. The V gene's germline CDR1 is SGHAT and CDR2 FQNNGV. The CDR3 DNA reads as TGTGCCAGCAGCTTAGGGGCGGGACTAGCGGATCAAGAGACCCAGTACTTC. Encoded protein: CASSLGAGLADQETQYF.

The chain combines TRBV28 with TRBJ2-2; D gene ambiguous. Trimming took 1 base from V and 0 from J, leaving 9 bases between them. CDR1 and CDR2 from the germline V gene are MDHEN and SYDVKM. This CDR3 has 16 amino acids. CDR3 DNA sequence: TGTGCCAGCAGTTTATTGGGCGATACGAACACCGGGGAGCTGTTTTTT. Translating gives CASSLLGDTNTGELFF.

This sequence joins TRBV4-1 and TRBJ2-5, with 13 nucleotides matching TRBD2. This CDR3 spans 16 amino acids. CDR1 MGHRA and CDR2 YSYEKL come from the germline V gene. V gave up 0 bases and J gave up 9 bases; unmatched junction bases: 7. The CDR3 region is CASSQDGGLAGHSQYF. CDR3 bases: TGCGCCAGCAGCCAAGATGGGGGACTAGCGGGACATTCCCAGTACTTC.

This chain connects TRBV15 to TRBJ2-7; D gene unclear. This CDR3 spans 15 amino acids. V lost 6 bases, J lost 2 bases, and 17 bases lay in between. CDR1 and CDR2 from the germline V gene are LNHNV and YYDKDF (reference sequence). The CDR3 is CATRSPTGVPYEQYF. The CDR3 nucleotides read TGTGCCACCAGGTCCCCAACGGGTGTCCCCTACGAGCAGTACTTC.

This chain uses TRBV28 with TRBJ2-3, with TRBD2 matching over 7 bases. V lost 3 bases and J lost 2; bases outside the gene matches: 8. Germline CDR1 MDHEN, CDR2 SYDVKM. The CDR3 is made up of 16 amino acids. The CDR3 DNA follows: TGTGCCAGCAGTTTCGTCTTTGCGGGAGACACAGATACGCAGTATTTT. It specifies CASSFVFAGDTDTQYF. Together with reference TRBV28 and TRBJ2-3, the CDR3 gives the full variable domain: DVKVTQSSRYLVKRTGEKVFLECVQDMDHENMFWYRQDPGLGLRLIYFSYDVKMKEKGDIPEGYSVSREKKERFSLILESASTNQTSMYLCASSFVFAGDTDTQYFGPGTRLTVL.

This clone was counted at least ten times. The CDR3 reads CASSELRTSLDYEQYF. Here the CDR3 DNA reads TGCGCCAGCAGTGAACTGCGGACTAGCTTGGACTACGAGCAGTACTTC. The chain joins TRBV10-2 to TRBJ2-7, with TRBD2 identical over 8 bases. V lost 3 bases to trimming and J lost 3 bases; unmatched junction nucleotides: 10. Germline V CDR1 and CDR2: WSHSY, SAAADI. CDR3 size: 16 residues.

The chain employs TRBV7-9 and TRBJ2-7; D tentatively reads TRBD1 or TRBD2 (5 bases each). Per germline, CDR1 SEHNR and CDR2 FQNEAQ (reference sequence). This CDR3 is built from 14 residues. V was clipped by 4 bases and J by 4 bases, with 14 bases between them. For the CDR3, the DNA is TGTGCCAGCAGCTCAGAGGGACGGCTATACGAGCAGTACTTC. Amino acids: CASSSEGRLYEQYF.

This clone was seen a single time. V gene TRBV7-8 combines with J gene TRBJ2-1; D is possibly TRBD2 (7 bases). The V gene's germline CDR1 is SGHVS and CDR2 FQNEAQ. Deletions cut 1 base from V and 8 bases from J, with 15 bases between. This CDR3 comprises 15 residues. The CDR3 DNA follows: TGTGCCAGCAGCTTAGAGGGGGGACTAATCTATGAGCAGTTCTTC. It yields the protein CASSLEGGLIYEQFF. Full variable domain (missing parts from reference TRBV7-8 and TRBJ2-1): GAGVSQSPRYKVAKRGQDVALRCDPISGHVSLFWYQQALGQGPEFLTYFQNEAQLDKSGLPSDRFFAERPEGSVSTLKIQRTQQEDSAVYLCASSLEGGLIYEQFFGPGTRLTVL.

The rearrangement joins TRBV7-8 to TRBJ1-5; TRBD1 might be the D (5 bases). The CDR3 consists of 20 residues. V lost 4 bases, J lost 2 bases, and 27 bases lay in between. Germline-derived CDR1 and CDR2 are SGHVS and FQNEAQ. As DNA, the CDR3 is TGTGCCAGCAGCTCAGAAAAGTTACTAGATCGTGGACACGGCAATCAGCCCCAGCATTTT. Residues: CASSSEKLLDRGHGNQPQHF.

The chain joins TRBV5-1 to TRBJ2-7; perhaps TRBD2 as D (5 bases). Trimming took off 4 bases at V and 3 bases at J, with 17 bases between the two ends. The length of the CDR3 is 15 residues. The V gene's germline CDR1 is SGHRS and CDR2 YFSETQ. CDR3 nucleotide sequence: TGCGCCAGCAGCCAACTGACCGGGGTGAACTACGAGCAGTACTTC. This translates into CASSQLTGVNYEQYF. Together with reference TRBV5-1 and TRBJ2-7, the CDR3 gives the full variable domain: KAGVTQTPRYLIKTRGQQVTLSCSPISGHRSVSWYQQTPGQGLQFLFEYFSETQRNKGNFPGRFSGRQFSNSRSEMNVSTLELGDSALYLCASSQLTGVNYEQYFGPGTRLTVT.

This clone was seen once. The sample carries other DNA sequences with the same CDR3. The V call is TRBV27, the J call TRBJ2-1, with 7 bases lining up with TRBD1. The CDR3 is made up of 14 amino acids. Germline loops: CDR1 MNHEY, CDR2 SMNVEV (reference sequence). V lost 1 base, J lost 6 bases, and 3 bases stayed unmatched. This chain's CDR3 is CASSLLAGGNEQFF. The DNA of the CDR3 is TGTGCCAGCAGTTTATTGGCAGGGGGCAATGAGCAGTTCTTC.

This sequence joins TRBV9 and TRBJ1-1, with D unresolved. V lost 0 bases to trimming and J lost 7 bases, with 10 bases between them. The CDR3 loop spans 13 amino acids. CDR1 is SGDLS and CDR2 is YYNGEE in the germline V gene. The DNA for the CDR3 is TGTGCCAGCAGCGTAGGGTCGATGAGTGAAGCTTTCTTT. Translating gives CASSVGSMSEAFF.

This chain links TRBV28 with TRBJ1-5; 11 nucleotides line up with TRBD1. Germline trimming cut 3 bases from V and 4 bases from J; bases unmatched to any gene: 8. Germline CDR1 and CDR2: MDHEN and SYDVKM. This CDR3 region has 17 residues. The CDR3 DNA reads as TGTGCCAGCAGTTTCGGCTACCGGGACAGGGGGAATCAGCCCCAGCATTTT. Translating gives CASSFGYRDRGNQPQHF.